The table lists the clone carrying this T cell receptor (beta chain) with a count of one. Its antigen remains unidentified. This entry is derived from a study of cytomegalovirus exposure and HLA in healthy donors. Study results and limitations: Researchers counted around 160 TCR beta chains as cytomegalovirus-associated. Most TCR sequences proved rare, with some public TCRs found in many donors.

TCRdb's table, derived via immunoSEQ multiplex PCR, lists solely in-frame clones and lacks some. The sample shows 95,000 to 150,000 clones, roughly 89% of them seen only once. This clonotype was sampled from a woman between 18 and 29 years old in good health and CMV-seronegative. Sequenced material: PBMCs.

CDR3 coding DNA: TGTGCCAGCAGCTTTTCCCCAAATGAAAAACTGTTTTTT. Translation: CASSFSPNEKLFF. The gene calls are TRBV5-6 and TRBJ1-4; unclear D gene. V gave up 2 bases and J gave up 5 bases, with 7 bases separating them. Germline V gives CDR1 SGHDT, CDR2 YYEEEE. This CDR3 region has 13 residues.